This passage covers 19 T cell receptor beta chains from one sample sequenced in a study of blood T cell repertoires in COVID-19. Using immunoSEQ multiplex PCR, the repertoire was profiled, and TCRdb retains in-frame clones only, with some absent. The data contain under 300,000 clones, just over 85% of them singletons. The sample comprised peripheral blood. These receptors originate from a man aged 25-40 years who had recovered from COVID-19.

This clone has just one count. This chain links TRBV15 with TRBJ2-7, with no clear D. The CDR3 covers 13 residues. V was shortened by 1 base and J by 3 bases, with 7 bases between the two germline ends. Germline CDR1 reads LNHNV; CDR2 reads YYDKDF (reference sequence). The DNA of the CDR3 is TGTGCCACCAGCAGAGGAGACATCTACGAGCAGTACTTC. Translating it yields CATSRGDIYEQYF.

This chain links TRBV18 with TRBJ1-1; D possibly corresponds to TRBD1 (5 bases). The CDR3 spans 17 residues. The germline CDR1 and CDR2 sequences are KGHSH and LQKENI. Trimming removed 1 base at V and 2 bases at J, with 17 bases between. This CDR3 is CASSPLRASGGNTEAFF. Written as DNA, the CDR3 is TGTGCCAGCTCACCACTTCGCGCCTCCGGGGGTAACACTGAAGCTTTCTTT.

V usage is TRBV5-6 and J usage is TRBJ2-5, with D possibly TRBD2 on 5 matching bases. The CDR3 is 13 residues long. Trimming cost V 0 bases and J 5 bases, with 8 bases left between them. The germline gives CDR1 SGHDT, CDR2 YYEEEE. The CDR3 here is CASSLGQRETQYF. CDR3 sequence (DNA): TGTGCCAGCAGCTTGGGGCAGCGGGAGACCCAGTACTTC.

A few counts support this clone. The chain carries TRBV9 and TRBJ1-1, with D tentatively TRBD1 (5 bases). The CDR3 consists of 13 residues. Germline V lookup: CDR1 SGDLS, CDR2 YYNGEE. Trimming left V 0 bases short and J 5 bases short, with 8 bases between. CDR3 coding DNA: TGTGCCAGCAGCGTAGGCAGGGTGACTGAAGCTTTCTTT. It encodes CASSVGRVTEAFF.

This sequence joins TRBV6-5 and TRBJ2-7; 8 nucleotides align to TRBD1. V shed 5 bases, J shed 6 bases, and the junction held 9 bases outside the gene matches. The CDR3 has 14 residues. Looked up from germline, CDR1 is MNHEY and CDR2 is SVGAGI. The CDR3 nucleotides are TGTGCCAGCAGTCTAGACAGGGGTAGCGGCGAGCAGTACTTC. Protein: CASSLDRGSGEQYF.

The V gene is TRBV5-4, the J gene TRBJ2-7; 12 bases agree with TRBD2. Germline CDR1 reads SGHNT; CDR2 reads YYREEE (reference sequence). CDR3 size: 16 residues. Trimming removed 0 bases from V and 0 bases from J; junction bases left unmatched: 1. CDR3 DNA sequence: TGTGCCAGCAGCTTGGGACTAGCGGGGGCCTCCTACGAGCAGTACTTC. Its translation is CASSLGLAGASYEQYF.

V and J are TRBV5-1 and TRBJ2-7; 10 bases line up with TRBD1. CDR1 and CDR2 from the germline V gene are SGHRS and YFSETQ. The CDR3 sequence is 16 residues long. The J segment lost 0 bases and the V segment lost 4 bases, leaving 7 bases of the junction unmatched. In DNA, the CDR3 is TGCGCCAGCAGCATAACGGGACAGGGGAGCTCCTACGAGCAGTACTTC. Protein product: CASSITGQGSSYEQYF.

The chain employs TRBV5-1 and TRBJ2-3; 8 bases are shared with TRBD2. The CDR3 loop spans 16 amino acids. Looked up from germline, CDR1 is SGHRS and CDR2 is YFSETQ. V was clipped by 3 bases and J by 2 bases; unmatched bases: 8. This CDR3 reads CASSSTPGLDTDTQYF. CDR3 DNA sequence: TGCGCCAGCAGCTCTACCCCGGGACTAGACACAGATACGCAGTATTTT. Complete variable domain (other parts from reference TRBV5-1 and TRBJ2-3): KAGVTQTPRYLIKTRGQQVTLSCSPISGHRSVSWYQQTPGQGLQFLFEYFSETQRNKGNFPGRFSGRQFSNSRSEMNVSTLELGDSALYLCASSSTPGLDTDTQYFGPGTRLTVL.

The V and J genes are TRBV5-4 and TRBJ1-6; 8 bases map to TRBD1. The CDR3 sequence is 14 residues long. The V gene's germline CDR1 is SGHNT and CDR2 YYREEE (reference sequence). With V trimmed by 5 bases and J by 10 bases, 8 bases remained unmatched. CDR3: CASRPDRDGSPLHF. The DNA of the CDR3 is TGTGCCAGCAGACCGGACAGGGATGGCTCACCCCTCCACTTT.

The CDR3, as DNA: TGTGCCAGTAGTATACGGGGACAGGGGGCGCCTCGGGGCTACACCTTC. This codes for CASSIRGQGAPRGYTF. The genes are TRBV19 and TRBJ1-2; TRBD1 matches 12 bases. Germline-derived CDR1 and CDR2 are LNHDA and SQIVND (reference sequence). CDR3 size: 16 residues. J lost 8 bases, V lost 2 bases, and 9 bases had no gene match.

V usage is TRBV6-5 and J usage is TRBJ2-6; 9 bases are a match to TRBD1. The length of the CDR3 is 16 residues. With 2 bases clipped from V and 2 bases from J, the junction kept 1 base outside the gene matches. The germline V gene has CDR1 MNHEY and CDR2 SVGAGI. CDR3 sequence reads: CASSYGQGTGANVLTF. The CDR3 DNA reads as TGTGCCAGCAGTTACGGACAGGGGACTGGGGCCAACGTCCTGACTTTC.

The rearrangement uses TRBV6-5 and TRBJ1-2; D remains unclear. V shed 0 bases and J shed 8 bases, with 13 bases lying between them. CDR3 length: 14 residues. The germline gives CDR1 MNHEY, CDR2 SVGAGI. The CDR3: CASSYSSGEGGYTF. CDR3 DNA: TGTGCCAGCAGTTACTCGAGTGGGGAGGGCGGCTACACCTTC.

The chain links TRBV21-1 to TRBJ1-2. TRBV21-1 counts as a pseudogene. The CDR3 spans 14 residues. Written as DNA, the CDR3 is TGTGCCAGCAGCAAAGGGCGGAACAACTATGGCTACACCTTC. This gives the protein CASSKGRNNYGYTF.

V is TRBV19 and J is TRBJ1-1; 8 positions match TRBD1. V was pared by 5 bases and J by 1 base, with 3 bases of the junction left unmatched. CDR1 LNHDA and CDR2 SQIVND come from the germline V gene (reference sequence). This CDR3 has 14 residues. CDR3 residues: CASSPDRANTEAFF. CDR3 nucleotide sequence: TGTGCCAGTAGTCCGGACAGGGCGAACACTGAAGCTTTCTTT.

V and J are TRBV29-1 and TRBJ2-5, with D possibly TRBD1 on 6 matching bases. This CDR3 is built from 13 residues. CDR1 and CDR2 (germline): SQVTM, ANQGSEA. CDR3 protein: CTTRGLSEETQYF. The CDR3 DNA is TGCACCACGAGGGGGTTATCAGAAGAGACCCAGTACTTC.

The rearrangement uses TRBV5-6 and TRBJ1-1; 11 bases map to TRBD1. J lost 4 bases, V lost 5 bases, and 7 bases had no gene match. CDR1 is SGHDT and CDR2 is YYEEEE in the germline V gene. The CDR3 runs to 15 residues. CDR3 amino acids: CASRYGTGGSTEAFF. The CDR3 nucleotides read TGTGCCAGCAGGTATGGGACAGGGGGGAGCACTGAAGCTTTCTTT.

This clone was seen only once. V gene TRBV5-1 combines with J gene TRBJ1-6; D gene ambiguous. Germline loops: CDR1 SGHRS, CDR2 YFSETQ. V was cut by 2 bases and J by 7 bases, with 10 bases left in between. This CDR3 is built from 14 residues. CDR3 sequence reads: CASSFGVGNSPLHF. The CDR3 nucleotides are TGCGCCAGCAGCTTCGGAGTAGGCAATTCACCCCTCCACTTT.

The chain couples TRBV29-1 to TRBJ2-3; 8 nucleotides agree with TRBD1. CDR3 size: 13 residues. CDR1 and CDR2 from the germline V gene are SQVTM and ANQGSEA. The trim removed 5 bases at V and 1 base at J, leaving 2 bases unmatched. CDR3 nucleotides: TGCAGCGTTTCACAGGGGGGCACAGATACGCAGTATTTT. It translates to CSVSQGGTDTQYF.

The genes are TRBV11-2 and TRBJ2-7, with 12 bases identical to TRBD2. Germline V gene lookup returns CDR1 SGHAT and CDR2 FQNNGV. This CDR3 is 18 amino acids long. Trimming cost V 0 bases and J 1 base; bases outside gene matches: 7. This chain's CDR3 is CASSLDSLAGGRSYEQYF. The DNA for the CDR3 is TGTGCCAGCAGCTTAGATTCCCTAGCGGGGGGGCGTTCCTACGAGCAGTACTTC. The full variable domain, with the rest looked up from reference TRBV11-2 and TRBJ2-7, is EAGVAQSPRYKIIEKRQSVAFWCNPISGHATLYWYQQILGQGPKLLIQFQNNGVVDDSQLPKDRFSAERLKGVDSTLKIQPAKLEDSAVYLCASSLDSLAGGRSYEQYFGPGTRLTVT.